These 10 T cell receptor beta chains share one sample of origin, sequenced in a study of CD8+ T cells in alopecia areata. The treatment is: oral pan-JAK inhibitor, 5-10 mg twice daily. Reverse transcribed after extraction, RNA yielded cDNA as the sequencing template. Profiling relied on immunoSEQ multiplex PCR, and the TCRdb table lists in-frame clones only, not all of them. This table holds about 210,000 clones, around 65% found once. The source material was CD4+ T cells sorted from blood, sampled at week 4, from a patient treated with tofacitinib. The source of these receptors is a human donor with alopecia areata.

This clone was counted many times. The V and J genes are TRBV19 and TRBJ1-2; 10 bases are shared with TRBD1. The CDR3 covers 13 residues. Germline V lookup: CDR1 LNHDA, CDR2 SQIVND (reference sequence). The V segment lost 7 bases and the J segment 8 bases; nucleotides outside the gene matches: 7. The DNA of the CDR3 is TGTGCCAGTACCGGGACAGGGGCATTCGGCTACACCTTC. Its translation is CASTGTGAFGYTF.

In the case of this clone: A read error may produce the germline difference seen at one junction end. This chain uses TRBV2 with TRBJ2-5; 10 bases line up with TRBD2. Germline assignment: CDR1 SNHLY and CDR2 FYNNEI. The CDR3 runs to 12 residues. The CDR3 region has the DNA TGTGCCAGCAGCTATAGCGGGGGGCTTTTTAACTTC. The encoded protein is CASSYSGGLFNF. The complete variable domain, with remaining parts taken from reference TRBV2 and TRBJ2-5, reads EPEVTQTPSHQVTQMGQEVILRCVPISNHLYFYWYRQILGQKVEFLVSFYNNEISEKSEIFDDQFSVERPDGSNFTLKIRSTKLEDSAMYFCASSYSGGLFNFGPGTRLLVL.

Comments on this clone: Other DNA sequences in this sample translate to the same CDR3. This sequence joins TRBV30 and TRBJ1-5; unclear D gene. The germline V gene encodes CDR1 GTSNPN and CDR2 SVGIG (reference sequence). The germline V and J ends were trimmed by 3 bases and 5 bases, with 11 bases remaining between them. CDR3 length: 13 amino acids. CDR3 nucleotide sequence: TGTGCCTGGAGCGTTCGGTCGGATCAGCCCCAGCATTTT. Protein: CAWSVRSDQPQHF. Variable domain in full (rest from reference TRBV30 and TRBJ1-5): SQTIHQWPATLVQPVGSPLSLECTVEGTSNPNLYWYRQAAGRGLQLLFYSVGIGQISSEVPQNLSASRPQDRQFILSSKKLLLSDSGFYLCAWSVRSDQPQHFGDGTRLSIL.

V usage is TRBV9 and J usage is TRBJ1-4; no definite D call. This CDR3 contains 15 residues. The V gene's germline CDR1 is SGDLS and CDR2 YYNGEE. The V and J ends lost 0 bases and 7 bases respectively, with 13 bases between them. CDR3 sequence reads: CASSVGASRIEKLFF. CDR3 in DNA: TGTGCCAGCAGCGTAGGGGCATCCAGAATTGAAAAACTGTTTTTT.

This clone was counted only a few times. The chain couples TRBV23-1 to TRBJ1-5; 8 bases match TRBD1. TRBV23-1 is given ORF status, its function remaining uncertain. The CDR3 has 16 amino acids. After removal of 10 bases from V and 4 bases from J, the junction contained 15 bases not matched to a gene. The CDR3 nucleotides read TGCGCCACCAGGGGGCAGGGGGCATACCGAAATCAGCCCCAGCATTTT. It yields the protein CATRGQGAYRNQPQHF.

The rearrangement joins TRBV7-9 to TRBJ2-7; 9 positions match TRBD1. J was trimmed by 2 bases and V by 4 bases; bases with no gene match: 3. The germline CDR1 and CDR2 sequences are SEHNR and FQNEAQ (reference sequence). This CDR3 is 14 amino acids long. The CDR3 region is CASSSDRGPYEQYF. The CDR3 DNA reads TGTGCCAGCAGCTCGGACAGGGGTCCCTACGAGCAGTACTTC.

V gene TRBV30 combines with J gene TRBJ1-2; a possible D gene is TRBD1 (6 bases). Germline CDR1 and CDR2: GTSNPN and SVGIG (reference sequence). Trimming removed 2 bases from V and 8 bases from J, with 15 bases in between. This CDR3 comprises 13 residues. CDR3 in amino acids: CAWSSMRGGGYTF. The CDR3, as DNA: TGTGCCTGGAGTTCCATGAGGGGGGGCGGCTACACCTTC.

This sequence joins TRBV6-5 and TRBJ1-2; 8 positions match TRBD1. The CDR3 is made up of 16 amino acids. The V gene's germline CDR1 is MNHEY and CDR2 SVGAGI. V was pared by 2 bases and J by 6 bases, with 11 bases of the junction left unmatched. CDR3 coding DNA: TGTGCCAGCAGTTACAGCTCCCCAGGACAGGGCCATGGCTACACCTTC. This sequence encodes CASSYSSPGQGHGYTF.

Details on this clone: The junction differs from germline at one of its ends, possibly a read error. The rearrangement joins TRBV29-1 to TRBJ2-1; tentatively, D is TRBD1 (5 bases). Germline V gene data show CDR1 as SQVTM and CDR2 as ANQGSEA. The CDR3 runs 14 residues. The CDR3: CGVRARAVINEQFF. The CDR3 nucleotides are TGCGGCGTTAGGGCCAGGGCCGTAATTAATGAGCAGTTCTTC.

This clone came up a few times. The chain combines TRBV29-1 with TRBJ1-1, with D possibly matching TRBD1 (6 bases). The CDR3 loop spans 14 amino acids. Trimming cost V 3 bases and J 0 bases, with 11 bases left between them. The germline gives CDR1 SQVTM, CDR2 ANQGSEA. CDR3 in amino acids: CSVDETGLNTEAFF. The CDR3 nucleotides are TGCAGCGTTGACGAGACAGGACTGAACACTGAAGCTTTCTTT.